Below are 12 T cell receptor beta chains sequenced from a single sample in a study of T cell responses to AZD1222 COVID-19 vaccine. Sequencing used immunoSEQ multiplex PCR; TCRdb keeps in-frame clones, though not all of them. The sample shows 150,000 or so clones, about nine tenths of them seen only once. This specimen consisted of peripheral blood, obtained on day 0 of AZD1222 vaccination. Receptors were obtained from an adult in good health.

This chain joins TRBV20-1 and TRBJ2-1; D gene ambiguous. The V gene's germline CDR1 is DFQATT and CDR2 SNEGSKA (reference sequence). This CDR3 has 11 residues. V was shortened by 6 bases and J by 9 bases, with 12 bases between the two germline ends. The CDR3 sequence: CSAGSLSEQFF. Written as DNA, the CDR3 is TGCAGTGCAGGGTCGTTAAGTGAGCAGTTCTTC.

This CDR3 is CASSESGELYEQYF. The CDR3 DNA follows: TGTGCCAGCAGTGAATCGGGGGAACTCTACGAGCAGTACTTC. This chain uses TRBV25-1 with TRBJ2-7, with D possibly matching TRBD2 (6 bases). Per germline, CDR1 MGHDK and CDR2 SYGVNS. There are 14 residues in the CDR3. V lost 1 base, J lost 3 bases, and 10 bases lay in between.

Concerning this clone itself: Other nucleotide sequences in the sample specify the same CDR3. The V call is TRBV19, the J call TRBJ2-7; maybe TRBD2 (5 bases). Germline assignment: CDR1 LNHDA and CDR2 SQIVND (reference sequence). The CDR3 has 13 amino acids. The V gene lost 5 bases and the J gene lost 3 bases, with 11 bases spanning the gap. CDR3 loop: CASSPGRGYEQYF. The CDR3 DNA is TGTGCCAGTAGTCCCGGACGGGGCTACGAGCAGTACTTC.

The rearrangement uses TRBV5-4 and TRBJ2-3; 7 bases align to TRBD1. V dropped 4 bases and J dropped 0; count of bases not matched to a gene: 8. The CDR3 consists of 16 residues. From germline, CDR1 is SGHNT and CDR2 YYREEE (reference sequence). In nucleotides, the CDR3 is TGTGCCAGCAGCAGAGCCCGGGACAGCAGCACAGATACGCAGTATTTT. Protein: CASSRARDSSTDTQYF.

The chain combines TRBV27 with TRBJ2-3; 10 nucleotides agree with TRBD2. This CDR3 comprises 15 residues. Germline CDR1 MNHEY, CDR2 SMNVEV (reference sequence). The V gene end was trimmed by 4 bases and the J gene end by 5 bases; junction bases not matched to a gene: 6. This CDR3 reads CASSSGLAVGDTQYF. CDR3 nucleotides: TGTGCCAGCAGTTCCGGACTAGCGGTGGGAGATACGCAGTATTTT.

The J gene is TRBJ2-2, the V gene TRBV16; D might be TRBD1 (5 bases). The length of the CDR3 is 18 residues. Deletions cut 1 base from V and 4 bases from J, with 19 bases between. CDR1 and CDR2 from the germline V gene are KGHSY and FQNENV. The DNA of the CDR3 is TGTGCCAGCAGCCAATTGGGTCAGGGAAGTGTCGCCACCGGGGAGCTGTTTTTT. Protein sequence: CASSQLGQGSVATGELFF.

This clone has only one observation. The chain is built from TRBV14 and TRBJ1-1; D remains ambiguous. Between the trimmed V and J ends, which lost 5 bases and 1 base, there was a span of 8 bases. The CDR3 covers 13 residues. Germline V gene data show CDR1 as SGHDN and CDR2 as FVKESK. In DNA, the CDR3 is TGTGCCAGCAGCAGAGACGGGAACACTGAAGCTTTCTTT. Protein sequence: CASSRDGNTEAFF.

The chain carries TRBV16 and TRBJ2-7; possible D gene TRBD2, 7 bases. Germline CDR1 KGHSY, CDR2 FQNENV. This CDR3 is 13 amino acids long. With 2 bases removed from V and 6 bases from J, the gap between germline ends came to 11 bases. The CDR3 spells CASSQGGAVEQYF. The CDR3, as DNA: TGTGCCAGCAGCCAAGGGGGGGCGGTCGAGCAGTACTTC.

This chain links TRBV2 with TRBJ1-2; D gene ambiguous. The V and J ends lost 8 bases and 5 bases respectively, with 12 bases between them. From germline, CDR1 is SNHLY and CDR2 FYNNEI. This CDR3 comprises 12 residues. The DNA for the CDR3 is TGTGCCAGCGCGGGAGAAATATATGGCTACACCTTC. The encoded protein is CASAGEIYGYTF.

This chain uses TRBV10-3 with TRBJ1-2; D gene uncertain. V dropped 2 bases and J dropped 7 bases, with 5 bases sitting between them. Germline V gene sequence: CDR1 ENHRY, CDR2 SYGVKD. The CDR3 extends over 11 amino acids. The CDR3 DNA reads TGTGCCATCAGTGAGCTGTTTGGCTACACCTTC. It is translated as CAISELFGYTF.

Points on this clone: The missing conserved phenylalanine or tryptophan at the end of this CDR3 makes a read error likely. It is unclear where the CDR3 begins or ends on the DNA, so no DNA is shown, and the CDR3 is as TCRdb lists it. This rearrangement joins TRBV28 to TRBJ1-1; the table's D call, TRBD1, has no DNA check behind it. Looked up from germline, CDR1 is MDHEN and CDR2 is SYDVKM. The CDR3 is 15 residues long, counting both termini. Here the CDR3 reads CASSLRTKGTVMVWL.

This clone was picked up one time. V is TRBV30 and J is TRBJ2-1; 7 nucleotides agree with TRBD1. Germline V CDR1 and CDR2: GTSNPN, SVGIG (reference sequence). CDR3 size: 12 residues. Losses at the gene ends were 5 bases for V and 6 bases for J; bases not matched to a gene: 4. CDR3 protein: CAWGGQFNEQFF. DNA for the CDR3: TGTGCCTGGGGGGGACAGTTCAATGAGCAGTTCTTC. The whole variable domain, filled in from reference TRBV30 and TRBJ2-1, reads SQTIHQWPATLVQPVGSPLSLECTVEGTSNPNLYWYRQAAGRGLQLLFYSVGIGQISSEVPQNLSASRPQDRQFILSSKKLLLSDSGFYLCAWGGQFNEQFFGPGTRLTVL.